Below are 22 T cell receptor beta chains sequenced from a single sample in a study of response to subunit inactivated influenza vaccine. TCRdb called the RT-PCR reads again in MiXCR, with one record for every CDR3 protein. The data hold 800,000 to 1,000,000 distinct CDR3 sequences, with 21% observed a single time. Sequenced material: PBMCs from blood, taken around 5 days after vaccination. The receptors shown here come from a man between 45 and 60 years old who received an inactivated influenza vaccine.

The chain combines TRBV20-1 with TRBJ1-6; tentatively, D is TRBD1 (6 bases). Germline V gives CDR1 DFQATT, CDR2 SNEGSKA (reference sequence). The CDR3 is made up of 17 amino acids. V was clipped by 3 bases and J by 1 base, with 16 bases between them. CDR3 residues: CSASPGAGGSYNSPLHF. Here the CDR3 DNA reads TGCAGTGCTAGCCCAGGGGCAGGAGGTTCCTATAATTCACCCCTCCACTTT.

The chain recombines TRBV5-5 with TRBJ2-3, with 9 bases identical to TRBD1. CDR1 and CDR2 from the germline V gene are SGHKS and YYEKEE (reference sequence). The CDR3 is made up of 16 amino acids. V was pared by 5 bases and J by 4 bases, with 11 bases of the junction left unmatched. DNA for the CDR3: TGTGCCAGCAGGCAAGGGACAGGGTATTCCCCAGATACGCAGTATTTT. Residues: CASRQGTGYSPDTQYF.

There are a few counts of this clonotype. The chain carries TRBV28 and TRBJ2-1; 14 nucleotides agree with TRBD2. Germline-derived CDR1 and CDR2 are MDHEN and SYDVKM. The CDR3 consists of 15 residues. J was trimmed by 8 bases and V by 4 bases; bases with no gene match: 4. CDR3 sequence: CASSSTSGGADEQFF. In DNA form, the CDR3 reads TGTGCCAGCAGTTCGACTAGCGGGGGGGCAGATGAGCAGTTCTTC.

This clonotype was found a few times. This chain links TRBV7-3 with TRBJ2-3; D call uncertain. This CDR3 region has 15 residues. The germline gives CDR1 SGHTA, CDR2 FQGTGA. The V gene lost 5 bases and the J gene lost 0 bases, with 12 bases spanning the gap. This CDR3 is CASSPRRTSTDTQYF. CDR3 nucleotides: TGTGCCAGCAGCCCAAGGAGAACTAGCACAGATACGCAGTATTTT.

The sample holds one count of this clonotype. V and J are TRBV6-5 and TRBJ1-1; D gene unclear. Germline CDR1 and CDR2: MNHEY and SVGAGI. V was clipped by 6 bases and J by 4 bases, with 6 bases between them. The length of the CDR3 is 11 residues. The CDR3 nucleotides are TGTGCCAGCAGACAGCGCACTGAAGCTTTCTTT. Protein product: CASRQRTEAFF.

This clonotype was recorded a few times. This chain connects TRBV27 to TRBJ2-1, with D hard to call. The CDR3 is made up of 14 amino acids. CDR1 and CDR2 (germline): MNHEY, SMNVEV (reference sequence). The V end was cut by 6 bases, the J end by 4 bases, with 13 bases between. The CDR3 region has the DNA TGTGCCAGCAGAGGTGTTCTTATGTACAATGAGCAGTTCTTC. Amino acids: CASRGVLMYNEQFF.

Worth noting for this clonotype: One end of the junction fails to match germline, which may point to a read error. The rearrangement joins TRBV15 to TRBJ2-5; D is possibly TRBD1 (6 bases). This CDR3 comprises 12 residues. Germline assignment: CDR1 LNHNV and CDR2 YYDKDF (reference sequence). CDR3 sequence reads: CATSRPTGPTGF. CDR3 DNA sequence: TGTGCCACCAGCAGACCTACAGGGCCCACTGGGTTC.

The chain links TRBV20-1 to TRBJ2-2; the D gene is possibly TRBD1 (6 bases). CDR1 and CDR2 (germline): DFQATT, SNEGSKA (reference sequence). V lost 1 base and J lost 4, with 10 bases in between. CDR3 length equals 14 residues. In DNA, the CDR3 is TGCAGTGCTAGAGGGGGGCTGCTCACCGGGGAGCTGTTTTTT. Its translation is CSARGGLLTGELFF.

The chain has TRBV20-1 and TRBJ1-4; the D gene is possibly TRBD1 (5 bases). The CDR3 is made up of 14 amino acids. The germline V gene encodes CDR1 DFQATT and CDR2 SNEGSKA (reference sequence). V was shortened by 5 bases and J by 7 bases, with 17 bases between the two germline ends. CDR3 DNA: TGCAGTGCTCGTTGGACGCAGGGAGGTGAAAAACTGTTTTTT. This codes for CSARWTQGGEKLFF.

The V call is TRBV4-1, the J call TRBJ1-1; TRBD1 is a possible D gene (5 bases). Germline CDR1 and CDR2: MGHRA and YSYEKL. The CDR3 covers 14 residues. With 0 bases removed from V and 10 bases from J, the gap between germline ends came to 15 bases. This CDR3 reads CASSQDYRLSGAFF. CDR3 sequence (DNA): TGCGCCAGCAGCCAAGATTACAGGTTGTCGGGAGCTTTCTTT.

A few counts support this clonotype. The gene calls are TRBV10-3 and TRBJ2-2; TRBD2 might be the D (5 bases). V was pared by 0 bases and J by 7 bases, with 6 bases between. From germline, CDR1 is ENHRY and CDR2 SYGVKD. The CDR3 is 13 amino acids. The CDR3 sequence is CAISESRDGELFF. In DNA form, the CDR3 reads TGTGCCATCAGTGAGTCTCGGGACGGGGAGCTGTTTTTT.

This clonotype was counted only a few times. This rearrangement joins TRBV29-1 to TRBJ2-7; possibly TRBD1 for D (6 bases). The length of the CDR3 is 13 residues. Germline V gene data show CDR1 as SQVTM and CDR2 as ANQGSEA. V was clipped by 4 bases and J by 3 bases, with 13 bases between them. The CDR3 loop reads CSVVPSTGYEQYF. Here the CDR3 DNA reads TGCAGCGTTGTTCCCTCGACAGGCTACGAGCAGTACTTC.

This sequence joins TRBV20-1 and TRBJ2-5; TRBD2 is a possible D gene (5 bases). Between the trimmed V and J ends, which lost 1 base and 5 bases, there was a span of 8 bases. Per the germline V gene, CDR1 is DFQATT and CDR2 is SNEGSKA (reference sequence). This CDR3 comprises 12 residues. The CDR3 bases are TGCAGTGCTAGAGTACGGGATGAGACCCAGTACTTC. As protein: CSARVRDETQYF.

This chain uses TRBV20-1 with TRBJ2-5; possibly TRBD1 or TRBD2 for D (5 bases each). This CDR3 has 20 amino acids. Trimming took off 4 bases at V and 5 bases at J, with 35 bases between the two ends. CDR1 and CDR2 from the germline V gene are DFQATT and SNEGSKA (reference sequence). The CDR3 region is CSANSGPAPGPKARAETQYF. CDR3 coding DNA: TGCAGTGCTAATAGTGGGCCGGCGCCGGGACCAAAAGCGCGGGCGGAGACCCAGTACTTC.

This clonotype was picked up a small number of times. J is TRBJ2-1 and V is TRBV20-1, with 11 bases aligning to TRBD2. Germline assignment: CDR1 DFQATT and CDR2 SNEGSKA (reference sequence). The V and J ends lost 3 bases and 7 bases, in that order; junction bases with no gene match: 5. The CDR3 contains 14 residues. The CDR3 spells CSARPGLAVNEQFF. In DNA, the CDR3 is TGCAGTGCTAGGCCGGGACTAGCGGTAAATGAGCAGTTCTTC.

Only a few counts were recorded for this clonotype. The chain uses TRBV29-1 and TRBJ2-3; D gene unclear. Germline-derived CDR1 and CDR2 are SQVTM and ANQGSEA. CDR3 length: 13 amino acids. Trimming took 2 bases from V and 9 from J, leaving 15 bases between them. The CDR3 loop reads CSVEITSLDTQYF. In nucleotides, the CDR3 is TGCAGCGTTGAAATCACCTCATTGGACACGCAGTATTTT.

This chain joins TRBV20-1 and TRBJ2-7; 14 bases line up with TRBD2. The V and J ends lost 5 bases and 3 bases, in that order; junction bases with no gene match: 9. This CDR3 is built from 16 residues. Germline CDR1 reads DFQATT; CDR2 reads SNEGSKA (reference sequence). This chain's CDR3 is CSAPGLAGDQGYEQYF. CDR3 in DNA: TGCAGTGCTCCGGGACTAGCGGGGGATCAGGGCTACGAGCAGTACTTC.

This clonotype appeared a few times. The rearrangement links TRBV29-1 to TRBJ2-1; 9 bases match TRBD2. Germline CDR1 SQVTM, CDR2 ANQGSEA. This CDR3 spans 14 amino acids. Trimming removed 1 base from V and 7 bases from J; junction bases left unmatched: 5. The CDR3 DNA reads as TGCAGCGTTGAAGGTAGCGGGAGTATAAATGAGCAGTTCTTC. Translated, it gives CSVEGSGSINEQFF.

This clonotype was seen only a few times. The chain uses TRBV6-1 and TRBJ1-2; 8 positions match TRBD1. The germline V gene has CDR1 MNHNS and CDR2 SASEGT. The CDR3 totals 13 residues. V dropped 2 bases and J dropped 6; count of bases not matched to a gene: 2. The DNA for the CDR3 is TGTGCCAGCAGTGAAACAGGGGGAGATGGCTACACCTTC. As protein: CASSETGGDGYTF.

This clonotype came up a few times. The gene calls are TRBV20-1 and TRBJ1-2; weak D call: TRBD1 (5 bases). The CDR3 consists of 14 residues. Germline assignment: CDR1 DFQATT and CDR2 SNEGSKA (reference sequence). Trimming stripped 3 bases from V and 4 bases from J, with 15 bases between. This CDR3 is CSARRDRMGYGYTF. In DNA, the CDR3 is TGCAGTGCTAGGAGGGACCGTATGGGCTATGGCTACACCTTC.

V gene TRBV6-5 combines with J gene TRBJ2-1; D may be TRBD1 (5 bases). The germline gives CDR1 MNHEY, CDR2 SVGAGI. The length of the CDR3 is 12 residues. V gave up 4 bases and J gave up 9 bases, with 10 bases separating them. Written as DNA, the CDR3 is TGTGCCAGCAGTTCCCAGGGCACTGAGCAGTTCTTC. Residues: CASSSQGTEQFF.

The chain recombines TRBV30 with TRBJ1-4; no reliable D call. Trimming removed 0 bases at V and 0 bases at J, with 8 bases between. CDR1 and CDR2 (germline): GTSNPN, SVGIG (reference sequence). The CDR3 runs 15 residues. CDR3 nucleotides: TGTGCCTGGAGTGTATTGAGCACAACTAATGAAAAACTGTTTTTT. Its protein is CAWSVLSTTNEKLFF.